The 23 T cell receptor beta chains given below trace back to one sample, sequenced in a study of Ad26.COV2.S vaccination and SARS-CoV-2 variants. This table comes from immunoSEQ multiplex PCR, and its TCRdb copy is limited to in-frame clones, with some not included. The sample lists around 350,000 clones; about 91% were seen once. The input for sequencing was peripheral blood, taken after recovery from COVID-19. Every receptor here comes from a human donor who had recovered from COVID-19.

The V gene is TRBV10-3, the J gene TRBJ2-2, with TRBD1 identical over 8 bases. The ends lost 10 bases at V and 7 bases at J; junction bases unmatched: 2. Germline V lookup: CDR1 ENHRY, CDR2 SYGVKD. This CDR3 contains 11 residues. CDR3 sequence reads: CANRGDGELFF. The CDR3 coding sequence is TGTGCCAACAGGGGGGACGGGGAGCTGTTTTTT.

The CDR3 protein is CASSLQGTGGRETQYF. CDR3 nucleotides: TGTGCCAGCAGCTTACAGGGGACAGGAGGGCGGGAGACCCAGTACTTC. The J gene is TRBJ2-5, the V gene TRBV7-3, with 8 bases matching TRBD1. Germline CDR1 reads SGHTA; CDR2 reads FQGTGA. This CDR3 region has 16 residues. J lost 5 bases, V lost 2 bases, and 10 bases had no gene match.

In its sample, this clone was seen once. The chain is built from TRBV10-1 and TRBJ1-4; D is unclear. In germline, CDR1 is WNHNN, CDR2 SYGVQD (reference sequence). V was cut by 7 bases and J by 7 bases, with 25 bases left in between. This CDR3 region has 17 residues. The CDR3 reads CASTPRDETDLGEKLFF. The CDR3 region has the DNA TGCGCCAGCACCCCACGTGATGAGACGGACTTAGGTGAAAAACTGTTTTTT.

This sequence joins TRBV5-1 and TRBJ2-5, with D tentatively TRBD2 (6 bases). Germline values: CDR1 SGHRS, CDR2 YFSETQ. There are 16 residues in the CDR3. V lost 4 bases and J lost 4, with 20 bases in between. Written as DNA, the CDR3 is TGCGCCAGCAGCCCCGGGACTTTACCCCAGGCAGAGACCCAGTACTTC. Its translation is CASSPGTLPQAETQYF. The whole variable domain, filled in from reference TRBV5-1 and TRBJ2-5, reads KAGVTQTPRYLIKTRGQQVTLSCSPISGHRSVSWYQQTPGQGLQFLFEYFSETQRNKGNFPGRFSGRQFSNSRSEMNVSTLELGDSALYLCASSPGTLPQAETQYFGPGTRLLVL.

The rearrangement links TRBV29-1 to TRBJ1-2; D not certain. This CDR3 has 13 residues. V shed 5 bases and J shed 1 base, with 11 bases lying between them. Germline CDR1 reads SQVTM; CDR2 reads ANQGSEA. Here the CDR3 reads CSVQLRLNYGYTF. For the CDR3, the DNA is TGCAGCGTTCAGCTAAGGCTTAACTATGGCTACACCTTC.

This clone was picked up one time. The genes are TRBV19 and TRBJ2-7, with 8 bases fitting TRBD1. With V trimmed by 5 bases and J by 3 bases, 9 bases remained unmatched. Germline CDR1 reads LNHDA; CDR2 reads SQIVND (reference sequence). CDR3 length equals 15 residues. CDR3 nucleotide sequence: TGTGCCAGTAGTCCCTCGGGGACAGGAGGCTACGAGCAGTACTTC. Its protein product is CASSPSGTGGYEQYF.

The V call is TRBV9, the J call TRBJ2-3; 8 bases agree with TRBD1. CDR3 length: 15 amino acids. Germline CDR1 reads SGDLS; CDR2 reads YYNGEE. Trimming removed 6 bases from V and 0 bases from J; junction bases left unmatched: 6. CDR3 sequence reads: CASTPGGGSTDTQYF. CDR3 nucleotide sequence: TGTGCCAGCACACCAGGGGGCGGGAGCACAGATACGCAGTATTTT. Variable domain in full (rest from reference TRBV9 and TRBJ2-3): DSGVTQTPKHLITATGQRVTLRCSPRSGDLSVYWYQQSLDQGLQFLIQYYNGEERAKGNILERFSAQQFPDLHSELNLSSLELGDSALYFCASTPGGGSTDTQYFGPGTRLTVL.

J is TRBJ1-6 and V is TRBV3-1 (or the pseudogene TRBV3-2), with a weak D call TRBD1 (6 bases). The CDR3 is 16 residues long. V lost 1 base and J 11 bases, leaving 18 bases between the germline ends. Per the germline V gene, CDR1 is LGHDT and CDR2 is YNNKEL (reference sequence). The CDR3 reads CASSQVQGPIGAPLHF. CDR3 nucleotides: TGTGCCAGCAGCCAAGTCCAGGGGCCTATAGGCGCACCCCTCCACTTT.

Comment on this clone: Mismatch with germline at one junction end may stem from a read error. The gene calls are TRBV7-6 and TRBJ1-3, with TRBD1 as a possible D gene (6 bases). Per the germline V gene, CDR1 is SGHVS and CDR2 is FNYEAQ. The CDR3 sequence is 14 residues long. CDR3 nucleotide sequence: TGTGCCAGCAGCTCGCAGGGGAGGGGAAGCACCATATATTTT. Its translation: CASSSQGRGSTIYF.

V is TRBV11-2 and J is TRBJ2-3; D not certain. Germline values: CDR1 SGHAT, CDR2 FQNNGV. V lost 9 bases and J lost 0, with 10 bases in between. This CDR3 is 13 amino acids long. As DNA, the CDR3 is TGTGCCAGTAGGTTCTCTAGCACAGATACGCAGTATTTT. It translates to CASRFSSTDTQYF.

Note on this clone: Relative to the germline gene, one junction end is altered; a read error may explain this. The V call is TRBV7-7, the J call TRBJ2-3; no firm D call. The CDR3 covers 13 residues. Germline V lookup: CDR1 SSHAT, CDR2 FNYEAQ (reference sequence). The CDR3 nucleotides read TGTGCTAGCAGCTTAGAGGCCACAGATACGCAGTATTTT. As protein: CASSLEATDTQYF.

The chain uses TRBV29-1 and TRBJ1-2; D is perhaps TRBD1 (5 bases). The germline V gene encodes CDR1 SQVTM and CDR2 ANQGSEA. V shed 7 bases and J shed 6 bases, with 21 bases lying between them. This CDR3 has 14 amino acids. In DNA form, the CDR3 reads TGCAGCGCCCCCGGACACTCGTCCAGTGATGGCTACACCTTC. This gives the protein CSAPGHSSSDGYTF.

This clone was seen once. This rearrangement joins TRBV5-4 to TRBJ2-5; possibly TRBD2 for D (7 bases). Germline CDR1 reads SGHNT; CDR2 reads YYREEE (reference sequence). The CDR3 is 16 amino acids. Trimming removed 4 bases from V and 2 bases from J, with 18 bases in between. The CDR3 is CASSAPGGRGQETQYF. DNA for the CDR3: TGTGCCAGCAGCGCCCCCGGGGGGCGGGGTCAAGAGACCCAGTACTTC.

V gene TRBV5-1 combines with J gene TRBJ2-2; 12 bases align to TRBD1. Trimming removed 2 bases from V and 5 bases from J; junction bases left unmatched: 13. This CDR3 has 19 residues. Germline CDR1 reads SGHRS; CDR2 reads YFSETQ. DNA for the CDR3: TGCGCCAGCAGCTTATTAACCGGGACAGGGGGCGCAAATACCGGGGAGCTGTTTTTT. Its protein product is CASSLLTGTGGANTGELFF.

The J gene is TRBJ2-2, the V gene TRBV2; 10 bases fit TRBD2. The CDR3 sequence is 14 residues long. Germline CDR1 and CDR2: SNHLY and FYNNEI. V lost 5 bases to trimming and J lost 6 bases; unmatched junction nucleotides: 3. Here the CDR3 DNA reads TGTGCCAGCAGTCTAGCGGGGGTGGCCGGGGAGCTGTTTTTT. Residues: CASSLAGVAGELFF.

V gene TRBV7-9 combines with J gene TRBJ2-5; D not certain. The CDR3 extends over 13 amino acids. Trimming cost V 2 bases and J 5 bases, with 9 bases left between them. Germline V gives CDR1 SEHNR, CDR2 FQNEAQ (reference sequence). This CDR3 is CASSLISPETQYF. CDR3 bases: TGTGCCAGCAGCTTAATCAGCCCGGAGACCCAGTACTTC. Using reference TRBV7-9 and TRBJ2-5 for the parts outside the CDR3, the full variable domain is DTGVSQNPRHKITKRGQNVTFRCDPISEHNRLYWYRQTLGQGPEFLTYFQNEAQLEKSRLLSDRFSAERPKGSFSTLEIQRTEQGDSAMYLCASSLISPETQYFGPGTRLLVL.

The chain has TRBV12-3 or TRBV12-4 and TRBJ2-1, with D unclear. This CDR3 is 13 amino acids long. Trimming left V 0 bases short and J 5 bases short, with 5 bases between. The CDR3: CASSLAHNNEQFF. For the CDR3, the DNA is TGTGCCAGCAGTTTAGCTCACAACAATGAGCAGTTCTTC.

As concerns this clone: Other nucleotide sequences from this sample produce the same CDR3. The chain is built from TRBV6-2 or TRBV6-3 and TRBJ2-7; a possible D gene is TRBD2 (6 bases). The CDR3 is made up of 13 amino acids. The germline gives CDR1 MNHEY, CDR2 SVGEGT. V shed 2 bases and J shed 1 base, with 6 bases lying between them. The CDR3 is CASSYGGSYEQYF. CDR3 DNA sequence: TGTGCCAGCAGTTACGGGGGGTCCTACGAGCAGTACTTC.

The V gene is TRBV5-6, the J gene TRBJ1-1, with D uncertain. The CDR3 is 14 amino acids. The V gene's germline CDR1 is SGHDT and CDR2 YYEEEE. Trimming pared 4 bases from V and 1 base from J, leaving 11 bases between. The CDR3 DNA is TGTGCCAGCAGCCGAATAACAGCGAACACTGAAGCTTTCTTT. This gives the protein CASSRITANTEAFF.

This clone was recorded once. The chain joins TRBV6-6 to TRBJ2-7, with 7 bases identical to TRBD2. This CDR3 spans 16 amino acids. J was trimmed by 3 bases and V by 2 bases; bases with no gene match: 10. Germline CDR1 is MNHNY and CDR2 is SVGAGI (reference sequence). The CDR3 is CASSYHGGDYFYEQYF. CDR3 DNA sequence: TGTGCCAGCAGTTACCATGGGGGGGATTACTTCTACGAGCAGTACTTC.

The chain recombines TRBV3-1 (or the pseudogene TRBV3-2) with TRBJ2-1; 7 bases are shared with TRBD2. This CDR3 comprises 15 residues. Per germline, CDR1 LGHDT and CDR2 YNNKEL (reference sequence). Unmatched junction bases numbered 9, after V lost 4 bases and J lost 6 bases. The CDR3 is CASSPGLGTFNEQFF. Here the CDR3 DNA reads TGTGCCAGCAGCCCTGGACTAGGTACTTTCAATGAGCAGTTCTTC.

The rearrangement links TRBV18 to TRBJ2-5, with 9 bases fitting TRBD2. CDR1 is KGHSH, CDR2 LQKENI, per germline. CDR3 length: 16 residues. The J segment lost 6 bases and the V segment lost 2 bases, leaving 10 bases of the junction unmatched. The CDR3 loop reads CASSPAIGAGGQTQYF. CDR3 coding DNA: TGTGCCAGCTCACCAGCGATCGGAGCGGGGGGTCAGACCCAGTACTTC.

V and J are TRBV3-1 (or the pseudogene TRBV3-2) and TRBJ2-1; D unclear. Germline CDR1 is LGHDT and CDR2 is YNNKEL (reference sequence). With 3 bases removed from V and 5 bases from J, the gap between germline ends came to 8 bases. This CDR3 contains 13 residues. CDR3 sequence reads: CASSQLGNNEQFF. The CDR3 nucleotides read TGTGCCAGCAGCCAGTTAGGGAACAATGAGCAGTTCTTC.